Below are 5 T cell receptor beta chains sequenced from a single sample in a study of early T cells in non-severe SARS-CoV-2 infection. MiXCR, run by TCRdb on the 5' RACE reads, gives a single entry per CDR3 protein. The sample lists over 90,000 distinct CDR3 sequences; about an eighth were seen once. The sequenced material came from whole blood. Every receptor here comes from an adult who was a healthcare worker with PCR-confirmed SARS-CoV-2 infection or an uninfected control (not recorded which).

This chain connects TRBV28 to TRBJ2-6; no reliable D call. CDR1 is MDHEN, CDR2 SYDVKM, per germline. V lost 8 bases and J lost 0, with 2 bases in between. CDR3 length: 12 amino acids. The CDR3: CASLSGANVLTF. CDR3 in DNA: TGTGCCAGCCTCTCTGGGGCCAACGTCCTGACTTTC.

At least ten counts were recorded for this clonotype. This chain connects TRBV5-1 to TRBJ2-1, with 10 bases identical to TRBD2. This CDR3 is built from 14 residues. Germline V CDR1 and CDR2: SGHRS, YFSETQ. The V segment lost 7 bases and the J segment 9 bases; nucleotides outside the gene matches: 10. This chain's CDR3 is CASGRLAGVGEQFF. The CDR3 coding sequence is TGCGCCAGCGGCCGACTAGCGGGCGTTGGTGAGCAGTTCTTC.

This clonotype was picked up a small number of times. The V gene is TRBV20-1, the J gene TRBJ1-2; TRBD1 is a possible D gene (5 bases). Germline V gene sequence: CDR1 DFQATT, CDR2 SNEGSKA (reference sequence). The V end lost 5 bases, the J end lost 8 bases, and 18 bases lay between the germline ends. The CDR3 has 13 residues. The CDR3 loop is CSAPPLLGVGYTF. CDR3 DNA: TGCAGTGCTCCCCCGTTGCTGGGGGTCGGCTACACCTTC.

This clonotype was counted ten times or more. This chain's CDR3 is CASSSIAGGHYEQYF. As DNA, the CDR3 is TGTGCCAGCAGTTCTATAGCGGGAGGGCACTACGAGCAGTACTTC. The rearrangement joins TRBV12-3 or TRBV12-4 to TRBJ2-7; TRBD2 aligns across 11 bases. The CDR3 is 15 residues long. The junction had 5 bases not matched to a gene; V was cut back by 4 bases and J by 3 bases.

This clonotype has at least ten counts. The rearrangement uses TRBV7-6 and TRBJ2-3, with D perhaps matching TRBD2 (5 bases). The germline V and J ends were trimmed by 4 bases and 2 bases, with 16 bases remaining between them. The CDR3 has 16 amino acids. Germline loops: CDR1 SGHVS, CDR2 FNYEAQ. This CDR3 reads CASSSAGVRITDTQYF. In DNA, the CDR3 is TGTGCCAGCAGCTCGGCGGGTGTTCGAATCACAGATACGCAGTATTTT.